This TCR beta chain was identified in a study of CD8+CD57+ T cells in acquired aplastic anemia. Study-level information: The mean DNA yield obtained from sorted CD4+ and CD8+ cells came to 3.2 ug. Study-level results: Patients and controls shared twenty-nine CD8+ CDR3 sequences.

The patients chosen for sequencing had shown expansion of CD8+CD57+ cells (detected by flow cytometry). Each patient had severe acquired aplastic anemia. Genomic DNA constituted the template upon which TCR beta VDJ and CDR3 profiling was performed. Via MiXCR, TCRdb re-called the reads, giving one row per CDR3 protein. The sample lists 450,000 to 600,000 distinct CDR3 sequences; roughly a third were seen once. This CDR3 comprises 14 residues. Between the trimmed V and J ends, which lost 3 bases and 9 bases, there was a span of 15 bases. Worth noting for this clonotype: Its antigen is currently unknown.

The clonotype comes from a human donor with aplastic anemia. J is TRBJ1-5 and V is TRBV12-3 or TRBV12-4; a possible D gene is TRBD1 (5 bases). The specimen was sorted CD4+, CD8+, or CD8+CD57+ T cells (not recorded which) from PBMCs. As DNA, the CDR3 is TGTGCCAGCAGTTTGGGACGGGGGGATTGGCCCCAGCATTTT. Translated: CASSLGRGDWPQHF.